The clone carrying this TCR beta chain showed up many times. Its antigen is unidentified. With 1 base removed from V and 4 bases from J, the gap between germline ends came to 5 bases. This CDR3 is 13 amino acids long. Germline V lookup: CDR1 SGHKS, CDR2 YYEKEE (reference sequence). This sample is part of a study of neurological immune-mediated disorders. It was blood bank volunteers in Maryland, USA who made up the healthy controls. A 10-nucleotide random UMI tagged transcripts in template-switch 5'RACE cDNA synthesis. MiXCR, run by TCRdb on the 5' RACE reads, gives a single entry per CDR3 protein. Of 60,000 or so distinct CDR3 sequences listed, 11% are singletons. Findings and limits, study-wide: Sharing of CDR3 amino acid sequences among expanded clones across subjects was absent, suggesting private repertoires in all groups.

Specimen: PBMCs. This chain connects TRBV5-5 to TRBJ2-2; no definite D call. The TCR originated in a man in his 60s in good health. The CDR3 sequence is CASSLFGTGELFF. The DNA of the CDR3 is TGTGCCAGCAGCTTGTTCGGCACCGGGGAGCTGTTTTTT.